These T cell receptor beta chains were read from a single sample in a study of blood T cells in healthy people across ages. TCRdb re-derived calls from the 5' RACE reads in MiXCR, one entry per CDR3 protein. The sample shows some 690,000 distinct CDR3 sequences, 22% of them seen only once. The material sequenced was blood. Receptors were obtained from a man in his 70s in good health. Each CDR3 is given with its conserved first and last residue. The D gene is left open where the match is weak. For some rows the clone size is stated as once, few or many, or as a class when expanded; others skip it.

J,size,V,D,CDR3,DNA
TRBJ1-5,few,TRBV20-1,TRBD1,CSARTSGGLGNQPQHF,TGCAGTGCCAGGACGTCAGGGGGCTTGGGCAATCAGCCCCAGCATTTT
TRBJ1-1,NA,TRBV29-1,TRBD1,CSVRTGGAFF,TGCAGCGTGCGGACAGGTGGGGCTTTCTTT
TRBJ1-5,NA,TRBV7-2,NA,CASSPQNLSNQPQHF,TGTGCCAGCAGCCCCCAAAACCTAAGCAATCAGCCCCAGCATTTT
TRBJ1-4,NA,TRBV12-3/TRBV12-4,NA,CASSLGLYEKLFF,TGTGCCAGCAGCCTGGGCCTTTATGAAAAACTGTTTTTT
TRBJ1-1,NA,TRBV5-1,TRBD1,CASSQGTGVRNTEAFF,TGCGCCAGCAGCCAGGGGACAGGGGTTAGAAACACTGAAGCTTTCTTT
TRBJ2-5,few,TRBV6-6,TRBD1,CASSQTGGRETQYF,TGTGCCAGCAGTCAAACAGGGGGGAGGGAGACCCAGTACTTC
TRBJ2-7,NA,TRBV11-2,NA,CASSLSTDSSYEQYF,TGTGCCAGCAGCTTGTCAACGGATAGTTCCTACGAGCAGTACTTC
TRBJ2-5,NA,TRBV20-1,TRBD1,CSARDDRGGETQYF,TGCAGTGCTAGAGATGACAGGGGGGGAGAGACCCAGTACTTC
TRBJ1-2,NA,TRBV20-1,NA,CSAGLPYGYTF,TGCAGTGCGGGACTCCCATATGGCTACACCTTC
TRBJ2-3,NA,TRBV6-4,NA,CASSHGQSTDTQYF,TGTGCCAGCAGCCACGGACAGAGCACAGATACGCAGTATTTT
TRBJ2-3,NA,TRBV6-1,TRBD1,CASSKQTGGFTDTQYF,TGTGCCAGCAGCAAACAGACAGGGGGCTTCACAGATACGCAGTATTTT
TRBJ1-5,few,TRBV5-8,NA,CASSLGDLGNQPQHF,TGTGCCAGCAGCTTGGGGGACCTTGGCAATCAGCCCCAGCATTTT
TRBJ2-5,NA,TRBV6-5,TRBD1,CASNPRTGTQYF,TGTGCCAGCAATCCAAGGACAGGGACCCAGTACTTC
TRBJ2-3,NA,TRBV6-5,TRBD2,CASRTVAGGADTQYF,TGTGCCAGCAGAACAGTAGCGGGGGGTGCAGATACGCAGTATTTT
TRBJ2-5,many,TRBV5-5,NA,CASSSMTGSGETQYF,TGTGCCAGCAGCTCGATGACAGGGAGCGGGGAGACCCAGTACTTC
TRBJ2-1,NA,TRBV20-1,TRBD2,CSARDRGGGANEQFF,TGCAGTGCTAGAGATCGAGGCGGGGGGGCCAATGAGCAGTTCTTC
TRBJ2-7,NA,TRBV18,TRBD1,CASSLGQGAVYEQYF,TGTGCCAGCTCCTTAGGACAGGGGGCTGTCTACGAGCAGTACTTC
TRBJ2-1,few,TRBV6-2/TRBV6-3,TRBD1,CASSYPGTGQSWFF,TGTGCCAGCAGTTACCCCGGGACAGGCCAAAGTTGGTTCTTC
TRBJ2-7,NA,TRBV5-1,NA,CASSLYGTEQYF,TGCGCCAGCAGCTTGTATGGGACCGAGCAGTACTTC
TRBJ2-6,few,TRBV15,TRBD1,CATSSPPGQGKIGANVLTF,TGTGCCACCAGCAGTCCTCCGGGACAGGGTAAAATTGGGGCCAACGTCCTGACTTTC
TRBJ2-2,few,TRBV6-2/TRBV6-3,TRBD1,CASSYWGQGPMSGELFF,TGTGCCAGCAGTTACTGGGGACAGGGTCCCATGTCCGGGGAGCTGTTTTTT
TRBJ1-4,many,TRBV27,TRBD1,CASSPTKTGRNEKLFF,TGTGCCAGCAGTCCGACCAAGACAGGGCGTAATGAAAAACTGTTTTTT
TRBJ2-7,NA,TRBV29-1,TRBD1,CSAMGDRTYEQYF,TGCAGCGCGATGGGGGACAGAACCTACGAGCAGTACTTC
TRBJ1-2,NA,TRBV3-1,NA,CASSHLSGQIF,TGTGCCAGCAGCCACCTAAGTGGACAGATCTTC
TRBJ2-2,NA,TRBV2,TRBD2,CASSLMTSRNTGELFF,TGTGCCAGCAGCCTCATGACTAGCAGGAACACCGGGGAGCTGTTTTTT
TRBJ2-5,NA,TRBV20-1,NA,CSASRPGAQETQYF,TGCAGTGCTAGTCGCCCAGGGGCGCAAGAGACCCAGTACTTC
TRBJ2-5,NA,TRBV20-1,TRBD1,CSASAGTEYQETQYF,TGCAGTGCTAGTGCAGGGACAGAGTACCAAGAGACCCAGTACTTC
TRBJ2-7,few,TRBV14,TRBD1,CASSSGTGGTYEQYF,TGTGCCAGCAGCTCCGGGACAGGGGGGACCTACGAGCAGTACTTC
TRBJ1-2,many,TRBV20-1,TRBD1,CSASTGQGMGGYTF,TGCAGTGCTAGCACGGGACAGGGAATGGGTGGCTACACCTTC
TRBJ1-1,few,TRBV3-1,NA,CASSQAHGDTEAFF,TGTGCCAGCAGCCAAGCTCATGGGGACACTGAAGCTTTCTTT
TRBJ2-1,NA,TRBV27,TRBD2,CASSPREVKEQFF,TGTGCCTCGTCTCCGCGGGAGGTAAAGGAGCAGTTCTTC
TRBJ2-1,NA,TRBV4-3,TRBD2,CASSQAGLREQFF,TGCGCCAGCAGCCAGGCGGGACTACGAGAGCAGTTCTTC
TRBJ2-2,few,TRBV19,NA,CASRNSGTNTGELFF,TGTGCCAGTAGGAATTCAGGCACGAACACCGGGGAGCTGTTTTTT
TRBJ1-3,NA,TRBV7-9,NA,CASSLEVNTIYF,TGTGCCAGCAGCTTAGAGGTGAACACCATATATTTT
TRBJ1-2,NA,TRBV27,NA,CASSSQAGGYGYTF,TGTGCCAGCAGTTCCCAGGCTGGGGGTTATGGCTACACCTTC
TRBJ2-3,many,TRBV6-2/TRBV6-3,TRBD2,CASSYALEAGGLRDTQYF,TGTGCCAGCAGTTACGCCCTGGAAGCGGGAGGGCTCCGAGATACGCAGTATTTT
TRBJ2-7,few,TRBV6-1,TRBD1,CASGGQSSYEQYF,TGTGCCAGCGGGGGACAGAGCTCCTACGAGCAGTACTTC
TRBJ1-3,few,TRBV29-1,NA,CSVPGASGNTIYF,TGCAGCGTACCGGGGGCGTCTGGAAACACCATATATTTT
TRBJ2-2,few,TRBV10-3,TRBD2,CATRGTSGGVWNTGELFF,TGTGCCACCAGAGGGACTAGCGGGGGGGTGTGGAACACCGGGGAGCTGTTTTTT
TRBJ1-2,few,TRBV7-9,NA,CASSSEQNGYTF,TGTGCCAGCAGCTCCGAACAGAATGGCTACACCTTC
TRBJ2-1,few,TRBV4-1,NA,CASSQESREYNEQFF,TGCGCCAGCAGCCAAGAATCCAGGGAGTACAATGAGCAGTTCTTC
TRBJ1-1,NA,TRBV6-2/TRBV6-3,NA,CASSYGRLLNTEAFF,TGTGCCAGCAGTTACGGTAGACTCCTGAACACTGAAGCTTTCTTT
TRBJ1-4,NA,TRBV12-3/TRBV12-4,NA,CASSSWVGGEEKLFF,TGTGCCAGCAGTTCCTGGGTCGGCGGGGAAGAAAAACTGTTTTTT
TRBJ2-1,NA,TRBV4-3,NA,CASSQDAGINEQFF,TGCGCCAGCAGCCAAGATGCAGGGATCAATGAGCAGTTCTTC
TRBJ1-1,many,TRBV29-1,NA,CSVEDKTRLGTEAFF,TGCAGCGTTGAAGATAAAACGCGGTTGGGGACTGAAGCTTTCTTT
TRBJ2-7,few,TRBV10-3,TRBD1,CAINGQGAYEQYF,TGTGCCATCAATGGACAGGGGGCCTACGAGCAGTACTTC
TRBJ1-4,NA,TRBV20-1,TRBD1,CSASQGAREKLFF,TGCAGTGCTAGCCAGGGGGCTCGTGAAAAACTGTTTTTT